This T cell receptor (beta chain) was sequenced during a study of blood T cell repertoires in COVID-19. On the study more broadly: COVID-19 samples from acute and convalescent phases originated in the United States, Italy and Spain.

Germline values: CDR1 MGHDK, CDR2 SYGVNS. CDR3 size: 10 residues. Using immunoSEQ multiplex PCR, the repertoire was profiled, and TCRdb retains in-frame clones only, with some absent. The sample includes 200,000 to 250,000 clones, around nine tenths of them seen just once. Sequenced input: PBMCs or T cells enriched from blood (not recorded which). The clonotype comes from a woman aged 50 to 60 with acute COVID-19. This chain connects TRBV25-1 to TRBJ1-5; D is ambiguous. The CDR3 nucleotides read TGTGACAAGAGCAATCAGCCCCAGCATTTT. It codes for CDKSNQPQHF. The full variable domain, with the rest looked up from reference TRBV25-1 and TRBJ1-5, is EADIYQTPRYLVIGTGKKITLECSQTMGHDKMYWYQQDPGMELHLIHYSYGVNSTEKGDLSSESTVSRIRTEHFPLTLESARPSHTSQYLCDKSNQPQHFGDGTRLSIL.